This paragraph reports one T cell receptor (beta chain). TCRdb re-called the RT-PCR reads through MiXCR, storing one row per CDR3 protein. The sample carries 550,000 to 750,000 distinct CDR3 sequences, more than 13% recorded once. The CDR3 has 17 amino acids. Germline CDR1 SEHNR, CDR2 FQNEAQ (reference sequence). V lost 3 bases and J lost 3; bases outside the gene matches: 2. This TCR was sampled from a female donor in good health, serving as a healthy control. V and J are TRBV7-9 and TRBJ2-6; 13 bases agree with TRBD2. What was sequenced was memory CD4+ T cells from blood. The DNA of the CDR3 is TGTGCCAGCAGCTTCCGGACTAGCGGGAGTGGGGCCAACGTCCTGACTTTC. This sequence encodes CASSFRTSGSGANVLTF. Looking up the rest from reference TRBV7-9 and TRBJ2-6 gives the full variable domain: DTGVSQNPRHKITKRGQNVTFRCDPISEHNRLYWYRQTLGQGPEFLTYFQNEAQLEKSRLLSDRFSAERPKGSFSTLEIQRTEQGDSAMYLCASSFRTSGSGANVLTFGAGSRLTVL.